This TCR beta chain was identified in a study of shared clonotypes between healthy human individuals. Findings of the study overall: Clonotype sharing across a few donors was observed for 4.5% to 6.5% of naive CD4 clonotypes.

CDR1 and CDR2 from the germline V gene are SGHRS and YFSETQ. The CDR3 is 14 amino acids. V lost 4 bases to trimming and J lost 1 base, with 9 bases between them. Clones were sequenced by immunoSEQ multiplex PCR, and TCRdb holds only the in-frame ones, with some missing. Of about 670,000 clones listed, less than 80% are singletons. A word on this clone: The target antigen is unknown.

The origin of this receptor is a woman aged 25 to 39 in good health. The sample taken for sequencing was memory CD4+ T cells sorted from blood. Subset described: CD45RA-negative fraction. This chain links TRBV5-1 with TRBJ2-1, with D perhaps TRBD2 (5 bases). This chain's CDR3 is CASSDGMSYNEQFF. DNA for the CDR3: TGCGCCAGCAGCGACGGGATGTCCTACAATGAGCAGTTCTTC.